These 3 T cell receptor beta chains came from one sample sequenced in a study of blood T cell repertoires in COVID-19. Produced via immunoSEQ multiplex PCR; TCRdb's table is partial and in-frame only. Of some 260,000 clones in the sample, about nine tenths were seen once. Sequencing was performed on PBMCs or T cells enriched from blood (not recorded which). The source of these receptors is a man aged 35 to 55 who had recovered from COVID-19.

The V and J genes are TRBV7-2 and TRBJ1-2; the match to TRBD1 covers 9 bases. The CDR3 loop spans 15 amino acids. V lost 6 bases and J lost 4; bases outside the gene matches: 9. Germline V gives CDR1 SGHTA, CDR2 FQGNSA. The CDR3 loop reads CASRLTQGAIYGYTF. In nucleotides, the CDR3 is TGTGCCAGCAGGTTAACACAGGGGGCGATCTATGGCTACACCTTC.

This sequence joins TRBV14 and TRBJ1-2; D gene unclear. The V gene's germline CDR1 is SGHDN and CDR2 FVKESK. V lost 1 base to trimming and J lost 8 bases, with 11 bases between them. CDR3 size: 13 residues. The CDR3 loop reads CASSQASLGGYTF. Written as DNA, the CDR3 is TGTGCCAGCAGCCAAGCATCTCTAGGCGGCTACACCTTC.

The chain is built from TRBV29-1 and TRBJ2-7; 11 bases map to TRBD2. The germline V gene encodes CDR1 SQVTM and CDR2 ANQGSEA. Losses at the gene ends were 1 base for V and 3 bases for J; bases not matched to a gene: 11. This CDR3 region has 17 residues. CDR3 in DNA: TGCAGCGTTGAAGGGACTTTAGCGGGAGGGAAATTCTACGAGCAGTACTTC. Translating it yields CSVEGTLAGGKFYEQYF.